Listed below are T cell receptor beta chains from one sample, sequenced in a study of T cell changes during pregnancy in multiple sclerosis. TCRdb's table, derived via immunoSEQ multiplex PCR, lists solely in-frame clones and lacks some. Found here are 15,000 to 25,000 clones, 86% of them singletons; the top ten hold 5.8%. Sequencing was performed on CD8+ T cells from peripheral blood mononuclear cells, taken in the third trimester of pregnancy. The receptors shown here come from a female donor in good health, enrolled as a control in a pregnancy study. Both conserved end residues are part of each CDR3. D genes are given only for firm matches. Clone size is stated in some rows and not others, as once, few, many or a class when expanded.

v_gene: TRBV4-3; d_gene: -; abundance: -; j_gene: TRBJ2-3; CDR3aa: CASSQDPGSLLDTQYF; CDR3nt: TGCGCCAGCAGCCAAGATCCAGGGTCCCTACTAGATACGCAGTATTTT
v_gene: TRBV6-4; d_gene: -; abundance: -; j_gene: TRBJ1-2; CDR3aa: CASSETESGGGYTF; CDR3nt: TGTGCCAGCAGTGAAACAGAGTCCGGAGGTGGCTACACCTTC
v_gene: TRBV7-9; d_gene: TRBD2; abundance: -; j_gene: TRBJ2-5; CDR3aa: CASSSTSGGHQETQYF; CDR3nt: TGTGCCAGCAGCTCGACTAGCGGGGGCCACCAAGAGACCCAGTACTTC
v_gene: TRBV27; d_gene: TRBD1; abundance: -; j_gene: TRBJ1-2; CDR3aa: CASSGPGQTLYGYTF; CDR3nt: TGTGCCAGCAGTGGTCCGGGACAGACTCTCTATGGCTACACCTTC
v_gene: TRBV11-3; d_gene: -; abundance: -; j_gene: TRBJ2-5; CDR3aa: CASSLRGEETQYF; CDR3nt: TGTGCCAGCAGCTTACGAGGTGAAGAGACCCAGTACTTC
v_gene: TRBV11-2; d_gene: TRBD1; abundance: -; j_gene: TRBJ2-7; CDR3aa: CASSSSGTGSYEQYF; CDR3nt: TGTGCCAGCAGCTCCTCCGGGACAGGGTCCTACGAGCAGTACTTC
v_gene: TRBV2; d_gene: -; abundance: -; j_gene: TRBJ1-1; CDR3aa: CASSDRGKNTEAFF; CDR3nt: TGTGCCAGCAGTGACCGGGGTAAGAACACTGAAGCTTTCTTT
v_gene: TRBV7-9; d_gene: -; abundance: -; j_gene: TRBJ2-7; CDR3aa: CASSPSVAYEQYF; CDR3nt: TGTGCCAGCAGCCCTAGCGTCGCCTACGAGCAGTACTTC
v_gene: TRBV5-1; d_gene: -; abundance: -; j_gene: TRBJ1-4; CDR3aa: CASSLRGGQGEKLFF; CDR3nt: TGCGCCAGCAGCTTGAGGGGGGGGCAGGGTGAAAAACTGTTTTTT
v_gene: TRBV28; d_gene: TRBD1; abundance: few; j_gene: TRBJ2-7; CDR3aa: CASTLARTGEDEQYF; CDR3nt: TGTGCCAGCACCTTAGCCCGGACAGGGGAAGACGAGCAGTACTTC
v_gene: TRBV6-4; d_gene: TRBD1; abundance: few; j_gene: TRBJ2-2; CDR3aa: CASKEGQDTTGELFF; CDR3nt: TGTGCCAGCAAAGAGGGACAGGATACCACCGGGGAGCTGTTTTTT
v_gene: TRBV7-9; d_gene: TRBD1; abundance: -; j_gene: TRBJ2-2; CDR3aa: CASSPRDRLNTGELFF; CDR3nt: TGTGCCAGCAGCCCCCGGGACAGACTGAACACCGGGGAGCTGTTTTTT
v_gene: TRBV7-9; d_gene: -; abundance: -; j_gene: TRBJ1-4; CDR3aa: CASSLLGLEKLFF; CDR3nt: TGTGCCAGCAGCTTATTAGGACTTGAAAAACTGTTTTTT
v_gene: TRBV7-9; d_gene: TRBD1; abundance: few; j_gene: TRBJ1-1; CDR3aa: CASSFFGQGNTEAFF; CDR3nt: TGTGCCAGCAGCTTTTTTGGACAGGGGAACACTGAAGCTTTCTTT
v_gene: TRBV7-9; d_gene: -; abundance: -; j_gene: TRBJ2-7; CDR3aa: CASSYPPKPYEQYF; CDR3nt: TGTGCCAGCAGCTACCCCCCCAAGCCCTACGAGCAGTACTTC
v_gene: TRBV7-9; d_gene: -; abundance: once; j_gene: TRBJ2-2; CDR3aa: CASSLGTGGELFF; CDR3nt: TGTGCCAGCAGCTTAGGGACTGGAGGGGAGCTGTTTTTT
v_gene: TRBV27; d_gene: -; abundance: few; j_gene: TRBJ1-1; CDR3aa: CASSLWGVTEAFF; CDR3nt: TGTGCCAGCAGTTTATGGGGGGTCACTGAAGCTTTCTTT